The TCR beta chain under discussion was sequenced for a study of T-cell memory formation after mild COVID-19 (dated by TCRdb to the early 2020s). The study in broad terms: TCR sequence clusters from the two donors were largely donor specific. Longitudinal TCRalpha and TCRbeta repertoire sequencing tracked T-cell clones expanding and contracting after mild COVID-19 in two donors. The cohort comprised two young, previously healthy adult volunteers, one female and one male. Summary of the overall study and its limitations: Clones contracting from day 15 to 85 had balanced CD4/CD8 phenotypes, while a second wave expanding from day 15 to 37 was biased towards CD4+. Contracting CD4+ clones were located mainly in the CM and EM memory subsets, whereas CD8+ clones were found to be enriched in EMRA. Whether the second-wave clones peaking on day 37 were SARS-CoV-2 specific was not confirmed. Some responding clones were detected in pre-infection memory, which suggested that pre-existing cross-reactive memory T cells had joined the SARS-CoV-2 response. The study included only a couple of mild cases, and larger cohorts that include severe cases with pre-infection samples were judged to be necessary.

Ficoll-Paque density gradient centrifugation was the method used to isolate PBMCs. The CDR3 covers 13 residues, taking in both the cysteine and the phenylalanine. Of the read, only the CDR3 DNA is kept; its 39 bases are in frame from base 1. The germline V gene provides CDR1 SGHTA and CDR2 FQGTGA. V and J are truncated by 4 bases and 4 bases respectively, leaving an intervening sequence of 10 bases. TCRdb lists the instrument as Illumina NovaSeq 6000. Using 5'RACE with constant-segment primers, TCRalpha and TCRbeta cDNA libraries were constructed, with sample barcodes and unique molecular identifiers added in the process. Trizol reagent was used to extract RNA from every sample. Library amplification was performed in two PCR steps, and a second sample barcode and Illumina TruSeq adapters were introduced in the second step. Libraries were sequenced on an Illumina NovaSeq with 2 x 150 bp paired-end reads. Concerning the study's data processing: With migec v1.2.7, reads were demultiplexed and then collapsed into UMI-guided consensus sequences. Using mixcr v2.1.11, UMI consensuses were aligned to TRA and TRB V and J templates and then assembled into clonotypes. Clonotypes were classified as expanded or contracted when called significant by both edgeR and NoisET, with noise models trained on biological replicates. For edgeR calls, a false discovery rate-adjusted p below 0.01 and a log2 fold-change threshold of 1 were applied. As an exploratory analysis of dynamics, max-normalized trajectories of the 1000 most abundant clonotypes were examined by PCA with hierarchical clustering. The CD4 or CD8 phenotype of responding clones was assigned using the separately sequenced CD4+ and CD8+ repertoires. Using fastp trimming at Q25 and MiXCR clonotype assembly, TCRdb reanalyzed the public sequencing data and kept in-frame beta chains. Rows are unified per CDR3 protein, each entry keeping the most common DNA and genes. The V and J calls reflect TCRdb's pipeline rather than the authors' work. This sample gives some 290,000 distinct CDR3 sequences in total; roughly 16% of them show up just once. The top ten hold about 23% of the sample.

This clonotype was observed a handful of times. No antigen is known for it. Per-base quality was not reported, and no clone a single base away is much larger than it. The chain couples TRBV7-3 to TRBJ2-5; the D region possibly corresponds to TRBD2 (5 bases align). Sequenced: PBMCs or a T cell subset sorted from them (not recorded which). This sequence originates from a man aged 18 to 30 who had mild COVID-19 (a few samples of this study predate the infection). The sample titles of this study are shuffled in the database, so cell type and time point are left out; the donor was told from shared clones. The CDR3: CASSSAVGETQYF. The DNA sequence follows: TGTGCCAGCAGCTCAGCGGTAGGAGAGACCCAGTACTTC.